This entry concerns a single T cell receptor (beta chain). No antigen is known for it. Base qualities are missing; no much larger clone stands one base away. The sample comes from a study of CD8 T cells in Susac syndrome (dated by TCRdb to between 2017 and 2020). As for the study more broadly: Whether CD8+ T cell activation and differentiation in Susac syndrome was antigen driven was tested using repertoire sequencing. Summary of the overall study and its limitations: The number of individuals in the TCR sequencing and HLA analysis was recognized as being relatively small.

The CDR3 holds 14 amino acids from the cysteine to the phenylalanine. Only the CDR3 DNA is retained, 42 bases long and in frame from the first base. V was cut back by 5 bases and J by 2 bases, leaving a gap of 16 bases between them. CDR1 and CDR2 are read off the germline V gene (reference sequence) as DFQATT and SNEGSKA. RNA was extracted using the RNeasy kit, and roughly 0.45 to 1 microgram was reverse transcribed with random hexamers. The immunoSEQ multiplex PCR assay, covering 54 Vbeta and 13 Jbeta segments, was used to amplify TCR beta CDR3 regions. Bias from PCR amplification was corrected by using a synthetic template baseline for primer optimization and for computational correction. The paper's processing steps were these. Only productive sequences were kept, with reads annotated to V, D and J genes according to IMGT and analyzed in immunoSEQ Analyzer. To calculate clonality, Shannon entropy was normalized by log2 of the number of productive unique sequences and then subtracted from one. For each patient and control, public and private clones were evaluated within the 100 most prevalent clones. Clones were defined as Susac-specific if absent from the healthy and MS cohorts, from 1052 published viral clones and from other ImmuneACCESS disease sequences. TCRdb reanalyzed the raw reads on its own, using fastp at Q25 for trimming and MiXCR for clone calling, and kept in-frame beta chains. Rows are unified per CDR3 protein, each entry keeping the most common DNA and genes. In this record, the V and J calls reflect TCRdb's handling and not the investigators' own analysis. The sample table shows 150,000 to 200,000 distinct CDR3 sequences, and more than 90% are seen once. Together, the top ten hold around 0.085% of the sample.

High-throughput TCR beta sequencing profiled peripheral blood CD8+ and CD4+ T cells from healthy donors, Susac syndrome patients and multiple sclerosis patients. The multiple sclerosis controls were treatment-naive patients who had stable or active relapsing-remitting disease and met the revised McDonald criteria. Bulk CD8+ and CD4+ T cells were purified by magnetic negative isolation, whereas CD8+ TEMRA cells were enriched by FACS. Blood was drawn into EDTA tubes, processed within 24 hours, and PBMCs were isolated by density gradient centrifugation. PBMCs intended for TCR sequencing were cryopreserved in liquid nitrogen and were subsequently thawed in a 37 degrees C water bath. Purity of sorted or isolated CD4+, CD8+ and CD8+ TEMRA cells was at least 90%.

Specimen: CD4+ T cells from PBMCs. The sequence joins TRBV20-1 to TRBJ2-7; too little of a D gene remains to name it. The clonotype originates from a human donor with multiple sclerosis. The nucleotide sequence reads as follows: TGCAGTGCTCTAGACGGCGGTAACCCCTACGAGCAGTACTTC. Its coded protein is CSALDGGNPYEQYF.